The 2 T cell receptor beta chains listed next were all sequenced from one sample in a study of blood T cell repertoires in COVID-19 (dated by TCRdb to the early 2020s). Receptor libraries were prepared by the immunoSEQ multiplex PCR assay. Imported from immuneACCESS, the table was reduced by TCRdb to in-frame sequences with V and J called. These copies leave out some clones; in studies compared against another copy, an unresolved V gene accounts for under half, and the cause of the remainder is not known. The sample table contains roughly 250,000 clones; only one count was recorded for about 80% of them. About 3% of the sample lies in the top ten. Source material: peripheral blood. The receptors here all came from a woman of 80 years or more with acute or convalescent COVID-19.

The CDR3 nucleotides read TGTGCCAGCCAGGACAGGGGGTCCACTGAAGCTTTCTTT. Translated: CASQDRGSTEAFF. This chain joins TRBV6-6 and TRBJ1-1, with TRBD1 matching 10 bases. The junction had 4 bases not matched to a gene; V was cut back by 8 bases and J by 4 bases. The CDR3 runs to 13 residues. Germline V CDR1 and CDR2: MNHNY, SVGAGI (reference sequence).

The chain has TRBV2 and TRBJ1-2; no clear D gene. The CDR3 extends over 11 amino acids. Deletions cut 8 bases from V and 4 bases from J, with 8 bases between. Germline CDR1 reads SNHLY; CDR2 reads FYNNEI. CDR3 coding DNA: TGTGCCAGCGGCCCGATCTATGGCTACACCTTC. Translation gives CASGPIYGYTF.